This TCR beta chain emerged from a study of cytomegalovirus exposure and HLA in healthy donors. Note on this clone: Its target is unknown.

Findings of the study overall: Cytomegalovirus status was reportedly diagnosed by the classifier with high specificity and sensitivity. There were a few CMV-associated chains whose specificity for CMV antigens was confirmed in vitro.

CDR3 length equals 15 residues. Germline CDR1 and CDR2: MNHEY and SMNVEV (reference sequence). The germline V and J ends were trimmed by 0 bases and 4 bases, with 13 bases remaining between them. The data were produced by immunoSEQ multiplex PCR, yet TCRdb's version contains in-frame clones alone and is incomplete. The data show 250,000 to 400,000 clones, with roughly 87% seen just once and around 0.96% held by the top ten. The TCR originated in a young man in good health and CMV-seronegative. The sample consisted of PBMCs. V is TRBV27 and J is TRBJ2-7; possible D gene TRBD1, 6 bases. The CDR3 coding sequence is TGTGCCAGCAGTTTATCAAGGGACATTCCTTACGAGCAGTACTTC. Translated: CASSLSRDIPYEQYF.